Detailed here is one TCR beta chain. Its antigen is unknown. The data stem from a study of regulatory T cells. Notes on the study in general: In CD3G-deficient patients, conventional CD4+ T cells were enriched for hydrophobic CDR3 residues at positions 6 and 7.

This CDR3 spans 13 amino acids. V lost 7 bases to trimming and J lost 1 base; unmatched junction nucleotides: 3. Germline V gene lookup returns CDR1 MDHEN and CDR2 SYDVKM. The PCR used 52 TRBV and 13 TRBJ primers. Assay used: immunoSEQ multiplex PCR; TCRdb lists only in-frame clones, some missing. The sample lists tens of thousands of clones, over 90% seen once, with 0.75% to 1% in the top ten. Material for sequencing was conventional CD4+ T cells sorted from blood. The clonotype was recovered from a child aged 2-15 years with CD3G deficiency. The chain combines TRBV28 with TRBJ1-1; 7 bases are shared with TRBD1. CDR3 DNA sequence: TGTGCCAGCACGACAGGGAGGAACACTGAAGCTTTCTTT. Amino acid sequence: CASTTGRNTEAFF.